This T cell receptor (beta chain) was sequenced for a study of T cells in Graves' hyperthyroidism and ophthalmopathy. Study-wide points: Stable hyperthyroidism was told apart from ophthalmopathy by a model built on 13 V-J features. Within blood appeared most thyroid clonotypes that had expanded above 0.001.

CDR1 and CDR2 from the germline V gene are SEHNR and FQNEAQ (reference sequence). This CDR3 has 18 amino acids. Trimming pared 4 bases from V and 3 bases from J, leaving 25 bases between. Amplification of TCR beta CDR3 regions used RNA as the template. The TCR CDR3 was amplified in a first-round RT-PCR using the HTBI primer set. TCRdb independently ran MiXCR on the multiplex PCR reads; one entry per CDR3 protein. The sample has approximately 600,000 distinct CDR3 sequences; roughly 20% are singletons. This clonotype appeared many times. Its specificity is unknown. The study excluded patients with uncontrolled infection, other autoimmune disease, pregnancy or lactation.

Specimen: blood. The chain couples TRBV7-9 to TRBJ2-7; TRBD2 is a possible D gene (5 bases). The TCR comes from a man aged 25-45 years with Graves' ophthalmopathy. The CDR3 DNA reads as TGTGCCAGCAGCTACCCACAAGGAGGAGGCCCCCTTAGCTACGAGCAGTACTTC. Encoded protein: CASSYPQGGGPLSYEQYF.